The 30 T cell receptor beta chains below all came from one sample that was sequenced in a study of regulatory T cells in long-lasting Graves disease. Investigators prepared the TCR beta libraries by applying iRepertoire HTBI primers and Arm-PCR of CDR3 regions. TCRdb ran MiXCR on the multiplex PCR reads and lists one entry per CDR3 protein. The sample has a few hundred thousand distinct CDR3 sequences; 23% are singletons. The time point here: persistent/refractory GD, antithyroid drugs over 5 years with positive TRAb. Scientists built the TCR library using RNA that was extracted from PBMCs. The sample was peripheral blood mononuclear cells (PBMCs), taken when the disease was refractory, from a patient treated with antithyroid drugs. These receptors all come from a female donor with Graves disease.

This clonotype was counted at least ten times. The genes are TRBV27 and TRBJ1-2; 7 bases line up with TRBD1. CDR1 is MNHEY, CDR2 SMNVEV, per germline (reference sequence). The CDR3 runs 14 residues. The ends lost 6 bases at V and 8 bases at J; junction bases unmatched: 12. The CDR3 DNA is TGTGCCAGCAGCGAACGGTCAACAGGGGTCGGCTACACCTTC. Translation gives CASSERSTGVGYTF.

This clonotype has just a few counts. The J gene is TRBJ1-2, the V gene TRBV20-1, with 8 bases identical to TRBD1. J was trimmed by 4 bases and V by 6 bases; bases with no gene match: 19. Germline-derived CDR1 and CDR2 are DFQATT and SNEGSKA (reference sequence). The CDR3 runs 17 residues. Here the CDR3 reads CSADDWTGTRPSYGYTF. The CDR3 DNA sequence: TGCAGTGCAGACGATTGGACAGGGACCCGCCCTTCCTATGGCTACACCTTC.

The rearrangement links TRBV5-8 to TRBJ2-1; 7 bases are a match to TRBD2. CDR3 length: 16 amino acids. J was trimmed by 5 bases and V by 0 bases; bases with no gene match: 8. Germline loops: CDR1 SGHTS, CDR2 YDEGEE. The CDR3 nucleotides are TGTGCCAGCAGCTTGGTGGGAGGGACGCTTAACAATGAGCAGTTCTTC. Translation: CASSLVGGTLNNEQFF.

This clonotype was detected only a few times. CDR3 sequence: CASSETGAVNEKLFF. The CDR3, as DNA: TGTGCCAGCAGTGAAACAGGGGCCGTTAATGAAAAACTGTTTTTT. This rearrangement joins TRBV2 to TRBJ1-4; 7 nucleotides agree with TRBD1. Looked up from germline, CDR1 is SNHLY and CDR2 is FYNNEI. CDR3 size: 15 residues. Trimming at V came to 2 bases and at J to 4 bases, leaving 4 bases not matched to a gene.

In this sample, this clonotype turned up many times. V gene TRBV13 combines with J gene TRBJ2-7; D not resolved. V was shortened by 2 bases and J by 1 base, with 3 bases between the two germline ends. CDR1 and CDR2 (germline): PRHDT, FYEKMQ (reference sequence). The CDR3 totals 12 residues. The CDR3 DNA follows: TGTGCCAGCAGCTTAAGATCCTACGAGCAGTACTTC. Amino acids: CASSLRSYEQYF.

V is TRBV3-1 and J is TRBJ2-5; 12 positions match TRBD2. The CDR3 is made up of 16 amino acids. V trimming: 3 bases; J trimming: 4 bases; junction bases outside the gene matches: 6. In germline, CDR1 is LGHDT, CDR2 YNNKEL (reference sequence). Here the CDR3 DNA reads TGTGCCAGCAGCCACCTCCTAGCGGGAGGGGCAGAGACCCAGTACTTC. Protein: CASSHLLAGGAETQYF.

The chain recombines TRBV12-3 or TRBV12-4 with TRBJ1-1; 7 bases align to TRBD1. Unmatched junction bases numbered 21, after V lost 3 bases and J lost 2 bases. The CDR3 is made up of 20 amino acids. The CDR3 spells CASSLPGTVNPSSVNTEAFF. The CDR3 nucleotides read TGTGCCAGCAGTTTGCCAGGGACAGTAAATCCCTCATCCGTCAACACTGAAGCTTTCTTT.

This clonotype was detected a few times. The rearrangement links TRBV27 to TRBJ1-2; TRBD1 might be the D (6 bases). V was shortened by 3 bases and J by 6 bases, with 11 bases between the two germline ends. CDR1 and CDR2 (germline): MNHEY, SMNVEV (reference sequence). The CDR3 extends over 13 amino acids. CDR3 in DNA: TGTGCCAGCAGTTTTAGGGGACATAATGGCTACACCTTC. This codes for CASSFRGHNGYTF.

The chain employs TRBV30 and TRBJ1-2, with D possibly being TRBD1 (5 bases). The length of the CDR3 is 12 residues. Germline values: CDR1 GTSNPN, CDR2 SVGIG (reference sequence). The germline V and J ends were trimmed by 1 base and 6 bases, with 9 bases remaining between them. The CDR3 loop reads CAWSGGSHGYTF. CDR3 coding DNA: TGTGCCTGGAGTGGGGGGTCGCATGGCTACACCTTC.

There are a few counts of this clonotype. V usage is TRBV3-1 and J usage is TRBJ1-2; D is undetermined. V lost 0 bases and J lost 7, with 12 bases in between. CDR1 is LGHDT, CDR2 YNNKEL, per germline (reference sequence). This CDR3 has 14 residues. The CDR3: CASSQEVYLGGYTF. CDR3 DNA: TGTGCCAGCAGCCAAGAAGTGTACCTTGGTGGCTACACCTTC.

The rearrangement links TRBV2 to TRBJ1-2; D not resolved. V dropped 5 bases and J dropped 0 bases, with 10 bases sitting between them. CDR3 size: 14 residues. CDR1 is SNHLY, CDR2 FYNNEI, per germline. CDR3 in DNA: TGTGCCAGCAGTATAGACAATGCTAACTATGGCTACACCTTC. The encoded protein is CASSIDNANYGYTF.

This clonotype showed up many times. The V call is TRBV28, the J call TRBJ1-5, with D unclear. Germline assignment: CDR1 MDHEN and CDR2 SYDVKM. The CDR3 consists of 14 residues. The V end lost 1 base, the J end lost 7 bases, and 11 bases lay between the germline ends. CDR3 sequence reads: CASSLSQLRQPQHF. CDR3 DNA sequence: TGTGCCAGCAGTTTATCGCAGCTACGGCAGCCCCAGCATTTT.

This clonotype was detected ten times or more. CDR3 sequence: CASSEARAGYYEQYF. CDR3 in DNA: TGTGCCAGCAGTGAAGCGCGAGCGGGATACTACGAGCAGTACTTC. This sequence joins TRBV2 and TRBJ2-7, with 7 bases lining up with TRBD2. The length of the CDR3 is 15 residues. Germline CDR1 reads SNHLY; CDR2 reads FYNNEI. The V gene end was trimmed by 0 bases and the J gene end by 3 bases; junction bases not matched to a gene: 5.

The chain has TRBV7-9 and TRBJ2-2; D remains unclear. CDR1 is SEHNR and CDR2 is FQNEAQ in the germline V gene (reference sequence). Trimming cost V 1 base and J 2 bases, with 5 bases left between them. The CDR3 runs to 14 residues. The CDR3 sequence: CASSLGINTGELFF. DNA for the CDR3: TGTGCCAGCAGCTTAGGAATAAACACCGGGGAGCTGTTTTTT.

The sample holds a few counts of this clonotype. The gene calls are TRBV19 and TRBJ1-1; 7 nucleotides line up with TRBD1. Looked up from germline, CDR1 is LNHDA and CDR2 is SQIVND (reference sequence). CDR3 length equals 16 residues. The trim removed 4 bases at V and 1 base at J, leaving 9 bases unmatched. The CDR3 protein is CASSTRQGSWNTEAFF. DNA of the CDR3: TGTGCCAGTAGTACGCGACAGGGTTCCTGGAACACTGAAGCTTTCTTT.

This clonotype was detected many times. This chain joins TRBV28 and TRBJ2-5; TRBD2 matches at 9 bases. CDR1 MDHEN and CDR2 SYDVKM come from the germline V gene. CDR3 length equals 16 residues. V gave up 4 bases and J gave up 1 base; unmatched junction bases: 7. In DNA, the CDR3 is TGTGCCAGCAGTTCTATTAGCGGGAGTTTCCAAGAGACCCAGTACTTC. Protein sequence: CASSSISGSFQETQYF.

The gene calls are TRBV7-9 and TRBJ1-1; the match to TRBD1 covers 8 bases. With V trimmed by 5 bases and J by 1 base, 12 bases remained unmatched. There are 17 residues in the CDR3. CDR1 SEHNR and CDR2 FQNEAQ come from the germline V gene (reference sequence). CDR3 residues: CASSPPLTGGQNTEAFF. CDR3 sequence (DNA): TGTGCCAGCAGCCCACCCCTTACAGGGGGACAGAACACTGAAGCTTTCTTT.

The chain employs TRBV29-1 and TRBJ2-7, with a possible D match to TRBD1 (5 bases). Germline values: CDR1 SQVTM, CDR2 ANQGSEA. The CDR3 runs to 12 residues. Trimming left V 4 bases short and J 3 bases short, with 10 bases between. Here the CDR3 DNA reads TGCAGCGTTGCGCAGGGTGGCTACGAGCAGTACTTC. Translation gives CSVAQGGYEQYF.

This clonotype showed up many times. A much larger clonotype is one base distant, so this may be a read error. This chain links TRBV28 with TRBJ2-5; D remains ambiguous. The CDR3 sequence is 11 residues long. Between the trimmed V and J ends, which lost 6 bases and 2 bases, there was a span of 4 bases. The V gene's germline CDR1 is MDHEN and CDR2 SYDVKM. The CDR3 nucleotides read TGTGCCAGCAGGATTCAAGAGACCCAGTACTTC. This encodes CASRIQETQYF.

This clonotype has just a few counts. The rearrangement joins TRBV12-5 to TRBJ1-1, with 9 bases fitting TRBD1. Germline V gene data show CDR1 as LGHNT and CDR2 as FRNRAP. The CDR3 has 13 amino acids. Trimming took 1 base from V and 10 from J; bases not matched to a gene: 4. The CDR3 coding sequence is TGTGCTAGTGGTTTGGACAGGGGGCAAATAGCTTTCTTT. Translation: CASGLDRGQIAFF.

The CDR3 DNA follows: TGCGCCAGCAGTCCGGGACAGGGGGCTAACATTCAGTACTTC. It specifies CASSPGQGANIQYF. This chain uses TRBV5-1 with TRBJ2-4, with 12 bases identical to TRBD1. The ends lost 5 bases at V and 7 bases at J; junction bases unmatched: 4. Germline assignment: CDR1 SGHRS and CDR2 YFSETQ. The CDR3 contains 14 residues. The whole variable domain, filled in from reference TRBV5-1 and TRBJ2-4, reads KAGVTQTPRYLIKTRGQQVTLSCSPISGHRSVSWYQQTPGQGLQFLFEYFSETQRNKGNFPGRFSGRQFSNSRSEMNVSTLELGDSALYLCASSPGQGANIQYFGAGTRLSVL.

A few counts support this clonotype. The chain links TRBV12-3 or TRBV12-4 to TRBJ1-1; D remains unclear. The V and J ends lost 2 bases and 1 base respectively, with 8 bases between them. This CDR3 region has 14 residues. Here the CDR3 DNA reads TGTGCCAGCAGTTTAAGTCGCAGGAACACTGAAGCTTTCTTT. The encoded protein is CASSLSRRNTEAFF.

As regards this clonotype: A much larger clone is a single base away; this may be a read error. The chain combines TRBV27 with TRBJ1-5; D is unresolved. Trimming took off 6 bases at V and 2 bases at J, with 17 bases between the two ends. Germline V gene data show CDR1 as MNHEY and CDR2 as SMNVEV (reference sequence). The CDR3 is 16 amino acids. The DNA of the CDR3 is TGTGCCAGCAGCAACGGGGATGGGGTTGGCAATCAGCCCCAGCATTTT. It encodes CASSNGDGVGNQPQHF.

This clonotype was seen at least ten times. This chain connects TRBV15 to TRBJ1-6, with TRBD1 matching 8 bases. Germline CDR1 reads LNHNV; CDR2 reads YYDKDF (reference sequence). Unmatched junction bases numbered 7, after V lost 0 bases and J lost 3 bases. There are 18 residues in the CDR3. The CDR3 protein is CATSRDEQGVYYNSPLHF. The CDR3 DNA sequence: TGTGCCACCAGCAGAGATGAACAGGGGGTATACTATAATTCACCCCTCCACTTT.

The chain couples TRBV7-2 to TRBJ1-1; D ambiguous. Germline V gene sequence: CDR1 SGHTA, CDR2 FQGNSA. CDR3 size: 17 residues. Trimming removed 8 bases at V and 0 bases at J, with 22 bases between. The CDR3 loop is CASSQDPVVILNTEAFF. The CDR3 coding sequence is TGTGCCAGCTCCCAGGACCCCGTTGTAATCTTGAACACTGAAGCTTTCTTT.

This clonotype was seen many times. The genes are TRBV28 and TRBJ1-4, with D possibly matching TRBD1 (6 bases). Germline-derived CDR1 and CDR2 are MDHEN and SYDVKM. The V end lost 8 bases, the J end lost 3 bases, and 13 bases lay between the germline ends. The CDR3 is 14 residues long. The CDR3 region has the DNA TGTGCCAGCCGCTCGGGGGGGCCTAATGAAAAACTGTTTTTT. It encodes CASRSGGPNEKLFF.

This clonotype was recorded at least ten times. The V gene is TRBV12-3 or TRBV12-4, the J gene TRBJ2-7, with TRBD2 matching 8 bases. V was pared by 4 bases and J by 1 base, with 9 bases of the junction left unmatched. The CDR3 extends over 16 amino acids. The CDR3 nucleotides read TGTGCCAGCAGTTCCCCAGCGGGAGTTACGTCCTACGAGCAGTACTTC. Its protein is CASSSPAGVTSYEQYF.

This clonotype occurred a few times. The chain links TRBV20-1 to TRBJ2-7, with D perhaps being TRBD1 or TRBD2 (6 bases each). With 5 bases removed from V and 7 bases from J, the gap between germline ends came to 18 bases. Germline V gives CDR1 DFQATT, CDR2 SNEGSKA (reference sequence). This CDR3 region has 13 residues. The CDR3, as DNA: TGCAGTGCTTCACAGGGCCTCAGCGGGGAGCAGTACTTC. Protein: CSASQGLSGEQYF.

There are a few counts of this clonotype. V gene TRBV24-1 combines with J gene TRBJ1-2; 9 bases map to TRBD1. The CDR3 has 15 amino acids. The junction had 5 bases not matched to a gene; V was cut back by 4 bases and J by 3 bases. The germline V gene has CDR1 KGHDR and CDR2 SFDVKD. The CDR3 coding sequence is TGTGCCACCAGTGAGACGGGACAGGGCCACTATGGCTACACCTTC. It specifies CATSETGQGHYGYTF.

This clonotype was seen many times. The genes are TRBV2 and TRBJ2-7; D uncertain. Germline V lookup: CDR1 SNHLY, CDR2 FYNNEI. The CDR3 totals 12 residues. Trimming pared 7 bases from V and 5 bases from J, leaving 12 bases between. In DNA, the CDR3 is TGTGCCAGCAATTGGCAACTGAACGAGCAGTACTTC. As protein: CASNWQLNEQYF.